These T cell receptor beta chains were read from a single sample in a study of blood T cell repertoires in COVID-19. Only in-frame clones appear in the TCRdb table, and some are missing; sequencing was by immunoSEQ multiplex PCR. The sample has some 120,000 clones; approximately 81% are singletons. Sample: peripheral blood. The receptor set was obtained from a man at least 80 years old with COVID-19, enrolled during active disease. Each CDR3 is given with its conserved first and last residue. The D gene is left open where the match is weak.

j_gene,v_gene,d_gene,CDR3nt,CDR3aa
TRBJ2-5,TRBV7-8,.,TGTGCCAGCAGCAGACGACATGCCCAAGAGACCCAGTACTTC,CASSRRHAQETQYF
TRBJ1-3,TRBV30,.,TGTGCCTGGAGTGTTGGGGGGACCAGAAGCTCTGGAAACACCATATATTTT,CAWSVGGTRSSGNTIYF
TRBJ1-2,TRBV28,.,TGTGCCAGCACCACAGACAGCTATGGCTACACCTTC,CASTTDSYGYTF
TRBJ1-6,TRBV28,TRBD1,TGTGCCAGCAGCGCGCCGGGACAGGGAATAAGAAATAATTCACCCCTCCACTTT,CASSAPGQGIRNNSPLHF
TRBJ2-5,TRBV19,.,TGTGCCAGTAGCCGACAGACACAAGAGACCCAGTACTTC,CASSRQTQETQYF
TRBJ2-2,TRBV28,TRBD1,TGTGCCAGCAGCCAGGGGGCCGGGGAGCTGTTTTTT,CASSQGAGELFF
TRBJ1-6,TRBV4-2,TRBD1,TGTGCCAGCAGCCGACGTCCCGGACAGGGTGATTCACCCCTCCACTTT,CASSRRPGQGDSPLHF
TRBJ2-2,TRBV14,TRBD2,TGTGCCAGCAGTCGAACTAGCGGAGGAGGGGAGCTGTTTTTT,CASSRTSGGGELFF
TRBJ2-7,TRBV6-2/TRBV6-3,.,TGTGCCAGCAGTTACCCCTGGACGGGAGCTAGCTACGAGCAGTACTTC,CASSYPWTGASYEQYF
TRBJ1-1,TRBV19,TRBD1,TGTGCCAGTAGTATAGACCCAAGGGCGGACAGGGGTGAAGCTTTCTTT,CASSIDPRADRGEAFF
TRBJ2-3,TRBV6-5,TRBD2,TGTGCCAGCAACTTAGCGGGAGGGCCTTCTACGCAGTATTTT,CASNLAGGPSTQYF